This TCR beta chain was captured in a study of T cell repertoires in cytomegalovirus infection. At the level of the study: Matching HLA type and CMV infection were both indicated by public TCR beta signatures.

TCRdb fed the reads into MiXCR, producing one record per CDR3 protein. The table has about 440,000 distinct CDR3 sequences, approximately 30% seen once. Germline V gives CDR1 DFQATT, CDR2 SNEGSKA (reference sequence). The junction had 15 bases not matched to a gene; V was cut back by 6 bases and J by 7 bases. The length of the CDR3 is 15 residues. This clonotype was counted only a few times. Its target is unknown. Study-wide points: Carriers of CMV plus the relevant HLA were identified by cumulative public TCR beta family frequency. CMV-specific TCR beta clonotypes restricted by HLA-C dominated the ex vivo response.

The V call is TRBV20-1, the J call TRBJ1-2, with TRBD1 matching over 9 bases. This TCR was sampled from a human donor in good health (CMV status not recorded). Some clones in this sample may be carry-over from other donors' samples. The sequenced sample consisted of PBMCs. The CDR3 DNA reads as TGCAGTGCCCCGTCCCACGGACAGGGGTTGGTTGGCTACACCTTC. This codes for CSAPSHGQGLVGYTF.